There are many counts of the clone carrying this T cell receptor (beta chain). The data are from a study of human T cells and chemical hapten exposure. MiXCR, run by TCRdb on the RACE reads, gives a single entry per CDR3 protein. The data show about 40,000 distinct CDR3 sequences, roughly 3.3% seen once. J gave up 3 bases and V 0 bases, and 3 bases lay outside the gene matches. CDR1 and CDR2 from the germline V gene are DFQATT and SNEGSKA (reference sequence). This CDR3 is 16 amino acids long. Time point here: patch test 2, 6 weeks after DPC sensitization. Treatment described: therapeutic diphenylcyclopropenone sensitization with weekly scalp DPC.

The chain recombines TRBV20-1 with TRBJ2-2, with 11 bases aligning to TRBD2. This TCR came from a man aged 35 to 55 with alopecia areata. Some clones in this sample may be carry-over from other donors' samples. The sequenced sample was whole blood, obtained in connection with sensitization to the hapten diphenylcyclopropenone (DPC). CDR3 in amino acids: CSARDLAGGDTGELFF. DNA for the CDR3: TGCAGTGCTAGAGACCTAGCGGGAGGCGACACCGGGGAGCTGTTTTTT.